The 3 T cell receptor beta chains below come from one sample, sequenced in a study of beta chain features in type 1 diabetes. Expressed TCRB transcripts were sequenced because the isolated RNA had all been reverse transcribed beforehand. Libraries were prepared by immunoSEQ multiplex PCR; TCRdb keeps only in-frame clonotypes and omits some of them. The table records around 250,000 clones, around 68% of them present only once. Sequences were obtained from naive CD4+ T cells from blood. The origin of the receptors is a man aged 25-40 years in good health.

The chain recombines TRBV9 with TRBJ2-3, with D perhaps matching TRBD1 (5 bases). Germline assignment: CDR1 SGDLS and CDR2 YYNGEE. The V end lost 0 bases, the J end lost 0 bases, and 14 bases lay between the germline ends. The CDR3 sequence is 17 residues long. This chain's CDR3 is CASSVASGGQSTDTQYF. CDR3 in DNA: TGTGCCAGCAGCGTAGCAAGTGGCGGACAAAGCACAGATACGCAGTATTTT.

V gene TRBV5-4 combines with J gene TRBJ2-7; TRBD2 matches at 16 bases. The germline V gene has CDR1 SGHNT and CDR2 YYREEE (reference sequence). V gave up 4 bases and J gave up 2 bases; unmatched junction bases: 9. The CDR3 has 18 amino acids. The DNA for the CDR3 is TGTGCCAGCAGCCCGGGACTAGCGGGGGGGGTTGACCCCTACGAGCAGTACTTC. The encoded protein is CASSPGLAGGVDPYEQYF.

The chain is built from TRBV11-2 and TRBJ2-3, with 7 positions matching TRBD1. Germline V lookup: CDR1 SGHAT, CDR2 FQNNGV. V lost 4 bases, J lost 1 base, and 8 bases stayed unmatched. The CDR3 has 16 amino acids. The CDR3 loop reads CASSSNRGRGTDTQYF. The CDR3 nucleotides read TGTGCCAGCAGCTCGAACAGGGGACGGGGCACAGATACGCAGTATTTT. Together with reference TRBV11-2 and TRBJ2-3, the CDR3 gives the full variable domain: EAGVAQSPRYKIIEKRQSVAFWCNPISGHATLYWYQQILGQGPKLLIQFQNNGVVDDSQLPKDRFSAERLKGVDSTLKIQPAKLEDSAVYLCASSSNRGRGTDTQYFGPGTRLTVL.